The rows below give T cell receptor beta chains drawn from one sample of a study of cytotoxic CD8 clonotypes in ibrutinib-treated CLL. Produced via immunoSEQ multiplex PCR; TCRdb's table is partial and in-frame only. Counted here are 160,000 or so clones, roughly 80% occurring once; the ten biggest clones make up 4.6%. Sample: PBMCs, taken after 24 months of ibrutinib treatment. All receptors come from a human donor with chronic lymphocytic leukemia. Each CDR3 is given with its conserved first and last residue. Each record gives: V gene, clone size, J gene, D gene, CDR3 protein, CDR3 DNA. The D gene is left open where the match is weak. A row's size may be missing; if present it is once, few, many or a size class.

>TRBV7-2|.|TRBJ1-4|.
CASSLGLPNEKLFF
TGTGCCAGCAGCCTAGGGTTACCTAATGAAAAACTGTTTTTT
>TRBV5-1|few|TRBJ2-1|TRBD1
CASSLARTGASYNEQFF
TGCGCCAGCAGCTTGGCCAGGACAGGGGCCTCCTACAATGAGCAGTTCTTC
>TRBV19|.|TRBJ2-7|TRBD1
CASSIPDRAYEQYF
TGTGCCAGTAGTATACCGGACAGGGCCTACGAGCAGTACTTC
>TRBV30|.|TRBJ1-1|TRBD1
CAWSLGGGRHTEAFF
TGTGCCTGGAGCCTGGGAGGGGGCAGGCACACTGAAGCTTTCTTT
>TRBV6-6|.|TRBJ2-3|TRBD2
CASRSRLAGTDTQYF
TGTGCCAGCAGGTCGAGACTAGCGGGGACAGATACGCAGTATTTT
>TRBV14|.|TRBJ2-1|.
CASSLSTLQQFF
TGTGCCAGCAGCCTCTCTACCCTACAGCAGTTCTTC
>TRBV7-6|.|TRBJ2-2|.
CASSLAAAEAATGELFF
TGTGCCAGCAGCTTAGCCGCCGCGGAGGCAGCCACCGGGGAGCTGTTTTTT
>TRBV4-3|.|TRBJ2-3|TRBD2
CASSQDLDSGGFADTQYF
TGCGCCAGCAGCCAAGATCTAGATAGCGGGGGGTTCGCAGATACGCAGTATTTT
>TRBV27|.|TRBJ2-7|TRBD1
CASQTGGGKQYF
TGTGCCAGCCAAACAGGGGGCGGGAAGCAGTACTTC
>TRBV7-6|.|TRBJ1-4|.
CASRPGVTTNEKLFF
TGTGCCAGCAGACCAGGGGTTACAACTAATGAAAAACTGTTTTTT
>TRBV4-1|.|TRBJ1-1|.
CASSQSSNTEAFF
TGCGCCAGCAGCCAGTCTTCGAACACTGAAGCTTTCTTT
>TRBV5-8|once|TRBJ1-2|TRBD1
CASRLGGNYGYTF
TGTGCCAGCAGGCTAGGGGGCAACTATGGCTACACCTTC
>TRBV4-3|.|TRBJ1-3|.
CASSQDRGTLSTIYF
TGCGCCAGCAGCCAAGACAGGGGAACTCTTAGCACCATATATTTT
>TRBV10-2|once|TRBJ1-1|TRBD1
CASSPQGASPDLF
TGCGCCAGCAGCCCCCAGGGGGCGAGCCCTGACCTATTT
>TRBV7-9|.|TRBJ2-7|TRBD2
CASSSDLAGAPLQQYF
TGTGCCAGCAGCTCCGACCTTGCGGGAGCTCCCCTCCAGCAGTACTTC
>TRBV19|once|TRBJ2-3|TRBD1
CASSRTDRVDTQYF
TGTGCCAGTAGTCGTACGGACAGGGTAGATACGCAGTATTTT
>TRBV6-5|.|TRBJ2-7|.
CASSYSISGTYEQYF
TGTGCCAGCAGTTACTCGATTTCAGGGACCTACGAGCAGTACTTC
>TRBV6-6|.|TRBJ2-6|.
CASSYRVSGANVLTF
TGTGCCAGCAGTTACCGGGTCTCTGGGGCCAACGTCCTGACTTTC
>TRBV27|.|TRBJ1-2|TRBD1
CASSRNRGGYGYTF
TGTGCCAGCAGTAGAAACAGGGGTGGCTATGGCTACACCTTC
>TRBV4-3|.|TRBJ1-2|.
CASSQELLAEGYTF
TGCGCCAGCAGCCAAGAACTACTTGCGGAAGGCTACACCTTC
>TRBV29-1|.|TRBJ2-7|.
CSVFRDYEQYF
TGCAGCGTCTTCAGGGACTACGAGCAGTACTTC
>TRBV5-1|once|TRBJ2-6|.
CASSLARMDNSGANVLTF
TGCGCCAGCAGCTTGGCCAGAATGGATAACTCTGGGGCCAACGTCCTGACTTTC
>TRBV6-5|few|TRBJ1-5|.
CASTDSNQPQHF
TGTGCCAGCACGGATAGCAATCAGCCCCAGCATTTT
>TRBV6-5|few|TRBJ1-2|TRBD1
CASRNRGRYGYTF
TGTGCCAGCAGAAACAGGGGGCGATATGGCTACACCTTC
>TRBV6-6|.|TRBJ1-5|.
CASSLQGLDNQPQHF
TGTGCCAGCAGTTTACAGGGCTTGGACAATCAGCCCCAGCATTTT
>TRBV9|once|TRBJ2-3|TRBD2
CASSPTSGRRDTQYF
TGTGCCAGCAGCCCTACTAGCGGGAGGAGGGATACGCAGTATTTT
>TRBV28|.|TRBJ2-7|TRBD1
CASSYIGQEYEQYF
TGTGCCAGCAGTTACATTGGACAGGAATACGAGCAGTACTTC
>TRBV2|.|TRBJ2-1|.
CASAGRSLYNEQFF
TGTGCCTCAGCAGGACGGTCTTTATACAATGAGCAGTTCTTC
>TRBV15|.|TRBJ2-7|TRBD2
CATQNLAGGNEQYF
TGTGCCACCCAAAACCTAGCGGGAGGGAACGAGCAGTACTTC
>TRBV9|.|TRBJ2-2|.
CASSVEGRGTGELFF
TGTGCCAGCAGCGTAGAGGGCAGGGGCACCGGGGAGCTGTTTTTT
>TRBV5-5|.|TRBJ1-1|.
CASSPVGRSTEAFF
TGTGCCAGCAGCCCGGTCGGGCGGAGCACTGAAGCTTTCTTT
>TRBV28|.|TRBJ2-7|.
CASSVGTKLGEQYF
TGTGCCAGCAGTGTTGGGACAAAGCTCGGGGAGCAGTACTTC
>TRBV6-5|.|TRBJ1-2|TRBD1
CASSYGTGGPYGYTF
TGTGCCAGCAGTTACGGGACAGGGGGCCCCTATGGCTACACCTTC
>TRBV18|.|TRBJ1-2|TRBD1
CASSAQGADYGYTF
TGTGCCAGCTCAGCACAGGGGGCTGACTATGGCTACACCTTC
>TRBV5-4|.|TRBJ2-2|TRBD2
CASRLAGGTGELFF
TGTGCCAGCAGGCTAGCGGGAGGCACCGGGGAGCTGTTTTTT
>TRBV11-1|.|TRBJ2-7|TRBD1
CASSSEDRGPYEQYF
TGTGCCAGCAGCTCCGAGGACAGGGGCCCCTACGAGCAGTACTTC
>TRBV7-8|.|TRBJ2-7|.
CASSFGTASHEQYF
TGTGCCAGCAGCTTCGGGACTGCCTCCCACGAGCAGTACTTC
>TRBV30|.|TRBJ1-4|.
CAWSLSGFNEKLFF
TGTGCCTGGAGTCTTTCAGGGTTTAATGAAAAACTGTTTTTT
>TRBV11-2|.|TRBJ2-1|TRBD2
CASSPNLNSGVYEQFF
TGTGCCAGCAGCCCTAACCTTAATAGCGGGGTCTATGAGCAGTTCTTC
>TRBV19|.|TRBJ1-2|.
CASSVQENYGYTF
TGTGCCAGTAGTGTTCAGGAGAACTATGGCTACACCTTC